Below are 5 T cell receptor beta chains sequenced from a single sample in a study of cytomegalovirus exposure and HLA in healthy donors. Primers for the PCR totalled 60 Vbeta and 13 Jbeta. Clones were read by immunoSEQ multiplex PCR, and TCRdb kept only the in-frame ones, dropping some. The sample comprises about 200,000 clones, about 80% of which are singletons, and 5.5% to 7.5% rests with the top ten. Source material: PBMCs. These receptors were obtained from a man between 35 and 55 years old in good health and CMV-seropositive.

The chain employs TRBV19 and TRBJ2-4, with 8 nucleotides matching TRBD1. The CDR3 is 15 residues long. Per the germline V gene, CDR1 is LNHDA and CDR2 is SQIVND (reference sequence). V trimming: 5 bases; J trimming: 6 bases; junction bases outside the gene matches: 9. For the CDR3, the DNA is TGTGCCAGTAGTGAACCAGGGGGCGCTGGAAACATTCAGTACTTC. Translating gives CASSEPGGAGNIQYF.

In its sample, this clone was seen once. The V call is TRBV5-5, the J call TRBJ1-5, with 7 bases fitting TRBD1. The ends lost 4 bases at V and 3 bases at J; junction bases unmatched: 10. CDR3 length: 16 amino acids. Germline assignment: CDR1 SGHKS and CDR2 YYEKEE (reference sequence). The CDR3 sequence is CASSPLTGQVNQPQHF. The CDR3 DNA reads TGTGCCAGCAGCCCCTTAACCGGACAGGTCAATCAGCCCCAGCATTTT.

V and J are TRBV7-9 and TRBJ2-7, with TRBD1 matching over 7 bases. V lost 5 bases, J lost 5 bases, and 6 bases stayed unmatched. Germline V gene sequence: CDR1 SEHNR, CDR2 FQNEAQ (reference sequence). The CDR3 is 13 amino acids. This chain's CDR3 is CASSPTGVDEQYF. CDR3 bases: TGTGCCAGCAGCCCCACAGGGGTGGACGAGCAGTACTTC. Drawing the rest from reference TRBV7-9 and TRBJ2-7, the complete variable domain is DTGVSQNPRHKITKRGQNVTFRCDPISEHNRLYWYRQTLGQGPEFLTYFQNEAQLEKSRLLSDRFSAERPKGSFSTLEIQRTEQGDSAMYLCASSPTGVDEQYFGPGTRLTVT.

This chain uses TRBV5-4 with TRBJ2-7; TRBD2 agrees at 9 bases. Germline-derived CDR1 and CDR2 are SGHNT and YYREEE (reference sequence). This CDR3 is built from 15 residues. V was clipped by 2 bases and J by 6 bases; unmatched bases: 9. The CDR3 sequence is CASSLGVGLAPEQYF. The CDR3 DNA is TGTGCCAGCAGCTTAGGTGTGGGACTAGCTCCCGAGCAGTACTTC. Drawing the rest from reference TRBV5-4 and TRBJ2-7, the complete variable domain is ETGVTQSPTHLIKTRGQQVTLRCSSQSGHNTVSWYQQALGQGPQFIFQYYREEENGRGNFPPRFSGLQFPNYSSELNVNALELDDSALYLCASSLGVGLAPEQYFGPGTRLTVT.

The gene calls are TRBV4-2 and TRBJ2-3; 7 nucleotides line up with TRBD2. The CDR3 extends over 17 amino acids. The V segment lost 2 bases and the J segment 2 bases; nucleotides outside the gene matches: 10. Germline values: CDR1 LGHNA, CDR2 YNFKEQ. The CDR3 nucleotides are TGTGCCAGCAGCCAATTAGTGTTTGGGGACTACACAGATACGCAGTATTTT. The encoded protein is CASSQLVFGDYTDTQYF.